This passage covers 30 T cell receptor beta chains from one sample sequenced in a study of blood T cells in healthy people across ages. For the second PCR, which ran for about 6 to 11 cycles, a sample-barcoded 5' primer and a J-beta primer mix were used. Using its own MiXCR run on the 5' RACE reads, TCRdb lists one record per CDR3 protein. The data contain fewer than 750,000 distinct CDR3 sequences, 52% of them seen just once; the ten biggest clones take up roughly 13%. Sample: blood. The receptors come from a woman of 80 years or more in good health.

Note on this clonotype: At one end, the junction sequence differs from germline, possibly due to a read error. CDR3 nucleotide sequence: TGCAGCGTTGATTCAGGGGAGGGGCAGCCCCAGAATTTT. This translates into CSVDSGEGQPQNF. This sequence joins TRBV29-1 and TRBJ1-5, with D possibly TRBD1 on 6 matching bases. The CDR3 covers 13 residues. Germline CDR1 SQVTM, CDR2 ANQGSEA.

J is TRBJ1-6 and V is TRBV11-1; possibly TRBD1 for D (5 bases). Trimming left V 3 bases short and J 10 bases short, with 10 bases between. CDR1 and CDR2 (germline): SGHAT, FQDESV (reference sequence). The CDR3 is 13 residues long. As DNA, the CDR3 is TGTGCCAGCAGCTTTGGGGGGTTCTCACCCCTCCACTTT. Translation gives CASSFGGFSPLHF.

About this clonotype itself: A much larger clone sits a single nucleotide away, making a read error possible. The chain is built from TRBV25-1 and TRBJ2-5; 11 bases are shared with TRBD2. Judging by the DNA end, TRBJ2-7 fits better; the J call may be wrong. The CDR3 consists of 14 residues. The germline CDR1 and CDR2 sequences are MGHDK and SYGVNS. The CDR3 loop reads CVSSVRLAGGEQYF. CDR3 nucleotide sequence: TGTGTCAGCAGTGTAAGGCTAGCGGGAGGCGAGCAGTACTTC.

At least ten counts were recorded for this clonotype. This chain connects TRBV4-1 to TRBJ2-4; D is unclear. This CDR3 is built from 17 residues. The germline V gene encodes CDR1 MGHRA and CDR2 YSYEKL. Trimming pared 1 base from V and 0 bases from J, leaving 13 bases between. Here the CDR3 reads CASSQAVTNGAKNIQYF. The DNA for the CDR3 is TGCGCCAGCAGCCAAGCGGTAACTAATGGAGCCAAAAACATTCAGTACTTC.

Comments on this clonotype: This may arise from a read error, as a much more abundant clone is one base away. The genes are TRBV24-1 and TRBJ2-3; D uncertain. CDR1 and CDR2 (germline): KGHDR, SFDVKD. This CDR3 spans 13 amino acids. V was cut by 5 bases and J by 4 bases, with 9 bases left in between. Written as DNA, the CDR3 is TGTGCCACCAGTGGCGAGTGGGCAGATACGCAGTATTTT. Translation gives CATSGEWADTQYF.

This clonotype appeared many times. This chain uses TRBV6-6 with TRBJ1-5, with a weak D call TRBD1 (6 bases). Looked up from germline, CDR1 is MNHNY and CDR2 is SVGAGI (reference sequence). The CDR3 contains 16 residues. V lost 5 bases and J lost 1, with 15 bases in between. The CDR3: CASSPRGGLSNQPQHF. In DNA form, the CDR3 reads TGTGCCAGCAGTCCCCGAGGGGGGTTGAGCAATCAGCCCCAGCATTTT.

In its sample, this clonotype was seen many times. V usage is TRBV7-2 and J usage is TRBJ1-5, with TRBD1 as a possible D gene (5 bases). Per the germline V gene, CDR1 is SGHTA and CDR2 is FQGNSA. V was shortened by 4 bases and J by 4 bases, with 11 bases between the two germline ends. The CDR3 runs to 14 residues. CDR3 protein: CASSSRDGNQPQHF. The CDR3 DNA sequence: TGTGCCAGCAGCTCCCGGGACGGGAATCAGCCCCAGCATTTT.

This clonotype was counted only a few times. This rearrangement joins TRBV4-2 to TRBJ1-3; D not certain. Trimming took off 0 bases at V and 0 bases at J, with 15 bases between the two ends. CDR1 and CDR2 (germline): LGHNA, YNFKEQ. The CDR3 has 18 amino acids. In DNA, the CDR3 is TGTGCCAGCAGCCAAGATCGATCGAGGACCCTCTCTGGAAACACCATATATTTT. Residues: CASSQDRSRTLSGNTIYF.

This clonotype was picked up one time. This chain connects TRBV7-2 to TRBJ1-5, with D perhaps TRBD1 (5 bases). Per germline, CDR1 SGHTA and CDR2 FQGNSA. The CDR3 has 14 residues. Trimming left V 2 bases short and J 6 bases short, with 11 bases between. The CDR3 reads CTSSLKGPSQPQHF. For the CDR3, the DNA is TGTACCAGCAGCTTAAAGGGGCCCAGTCAGCCCCAGCATTTT.

This clonotype was counted ten times or more. The V call is TRBV27, the J call TRBJ2-7; 7 bases fit TRBD2. CDR1 MNHEY and CDR2 SMNVEV come from the germline V gene (reference sequence). The CDR3 is 14 residues long. Trimming took 5 bases from V and 5 from J; bases not matched to a gene: 9. This chain's CDR3 is CASSGSGNANEQYF. DNA of the CDR3: TGTGCCAGCAGTGGAAGCGGGAACGCGAACGAGCAGTACTTC.

This clonotype was found a few times. The V call is TRBV3-1, the J call TRBJ1-2; 9 nucleotides align to TRBD1. With 0 bases clipped from V and 7 bases from J, the junction kept 3 bases outside the gene matches. In germline, CDR1 is LGHDT, CDR2 YNNKEL (reference sequence). The CDR3 has 14 amino acids. CDR3 loop: CASSQDWDRAGYTF. In DNA, the CDR3 is TGTGCCAGCAGCCAAGATTGGGACAGGGCTGGCTACACCTTC.

About this clonotype itself: With a much larger clone just one base away, this may be a read error. CDR3 nucleotides: TGTGCCAGCAGCCAGGGTGCGGGCCGTTCCTACAATGAGCAGTACTTC. Translated, it gives CASSQGAGRSYNEQYF. The chain has TRBV3-1 and TRBJ2-1; the D gene is possibly TRBD2 (5 bases). The J call may be incorrect, as the DNA end agrees better with TRBJ2-7. CDR3 length: 16 residues. Germline lookup yields CDR1 LGHDT and CDR2 YNNKEL (reference sequence).

DNA for the CDR3: TGTGCCAGCAGTAAAGGGGGACGAACTAATGAAAAACTGTTTTTT. Translation gives CASSKGGRTNEKLFF. The gene calls are TRBV28 and TRBJ1-4; TRBD1 is a possible D gene (6 bases). Germline assignment: CDR1 MDHEN and CDR2 SYDVKM. The length of the CDR3 is 15 residues. V was trimmed by 5 bases and J by 1 base, leaving 11 bases between them.

This clonotype occurred a few times. The chain recombines TRBV27 with TRBJ2-7, with D perhaps matching TRBD1 (5 bases). This CDR3 is built from 14 residues. The V gene's germline CDR1 is MNHEY and CDR2 SMNVEV (reference sequence). V was shortened by 2 bases and J by 3 bases, with 11 bases between the two germline ends. This CDR3 is CASSLMSRDYEQYF. CDR3 bases: TGTGCCAGCAGTTTAATGTCCAGGGACTACGAGCAGTACTTC.

About this clonotype itself: Just one base apart from a much larger clone, this may be a read error. The V and J genes are TRBV18 and TRBJ2-5; 7 bases are a match to TRBD2. The J call may be faulty, since TRBJ2-7 better matches the DNA end. Per germline, CDR1 KGHSH and CDR2 LQKENI. This CDR3 comprises 16 residues. CDR3 coding DNA: TGTGCCAGCTCATCGTTTGCGGGAGTTGGAGTTGGCGAGCAGTACTTC. As protein: CASSSFAGVGVGEQYF.

This chain uses TRBV7-9 with TRBJ2-3; TRBD1 agrees at 7 bases. Trimming cost V 1 base and J 4 bases; bases outside gene matches: 5. Germline values: CDR1 SEHNR, CDR2 FQNEAQ (reference sequence). The CDR3 extends over 15 amino acids. The CDR3 bases are TGTGCCAGCAGCTTAGTACAGGGGATCGCAGATACGCAGTATTTT. This gives the protein CASSLVQGIADTQYF.

The J gene is TRBJ1-3, the V gene TRBV6-1, with 9 bases identical to TRBD1. Losses at the gene ends were 5 bases for V and 13 bases for J; bases not matched to a gene: 21. The V gene's germline CDR1 is MNHNS and CDR2 SASEGT. The CDR3 has 17 amino acids. The CDR3 spells CASSTGTGRLSGSTIYF. The CDR3 coding sequence is TGTGCCAGCAGTACCGGGACAGGGCGTTTATCTGGAAGCACTATATATTTT.

J is TRBJ2-3 and V is TRBV7-8; D assignment may be TRBD1 or TRBD2 (7 bases each). Deletions cut 4 bases from V and 4 bases from J, with 15 bases between. Germline V gene data show CDR1 as SGHVS and CDR2 as FQNEAQ. The CDR3 loop spans 15 amino acids. The CDR3 protein is CASSSPPGGADTQYF. As DNA, the CDR3 is TGTGCCAGCAGCTCTCCCCCAGGGGGGGCAGATACGCAGTATTTT.

A remark on this clonotype: A clone one base away is much larger, so this may be a read error. This chain uses TRBV9 with TRBJ2-1; 9 nucleotides align to TRBD2. The CDR3 length is 14 residues. The V segment lost 7 bases and the J segment 7 bases; nucleotides outside the gene matches: 9. CDR1 and CDR2 (germline): SGDLS, YYNGEE. This CDR3 is CASQRGEIENEQFF. CDR3 DNA sequence: TGTGCCAGCCAGCGGGGGGAGATTGAAAATGAGCAGTTCTTC.

The chain combines TRBV6-1 with TRBJ2-1, with D possibly matching TRBD2 (5 bases). V gave up 6 bases and J gave up 5 bases, with 17 bases separating them. CDR3 length equals 15 residues. Germline CDR1 and CDR2: MNHNS and SASEGT. The CDR3 DNA follows: TGTGCCAGCAGGGCCAACAGCGGAGTAGACAATGAGCAGTTCTTC. It encodes CASRANSGVDNEQFF.

As for this clonotype: This clone may be a read error of a much larger clone one base away. The V gene is TRBV10-1, the J gene TRBJ2-5, with TRBD2 as a possible D gene (5 bases). Gene TRBJ2-7 matches the end of the DNA better, so the J call may be wrong. CDR1 is WNHNN and CDR2 is SYGVQD in the germline V gene (reference sequence). The CDR3 extends over 15 amino acids. Here the CDR3 DNA reads TGCGCCAGCAGTGGCGGACGAGCGGACTCCTACGAGCAGTACTTC. The encoded protein is CASSGGRADSYEQYF.

The chain links TRBV27 to TRBJ2-7, with D perhaps being TRBD1 or TRBD2 (6 bases each). CDR1 and CDR2 from the germline V gene are MNHEY and SMNVEV (reference sequence). Trimming left V 5 bases short and J 2 bases short, with 19 bases between. The CDR3 consists of 16 residues. This chain's CDR3 is CASSPTGAGPPYEQYF. In DNA, the CDR3 is TGTGCCAGCAGTCCCACGGGGGCTGGCCCTCCCTACGAGCAGTACTTC.

This clonotype was picked up many times. The V call is TRBV6-1, the J call TRBJ2-1, with 10 positions matching TRBD1. The V gene's germline CDR1 is MNHNS and CDR2 SASEGT. This CDR3 spans 14 amino acids. V lost 6 bases, J lost 6 bases, and 5 bases stayed unmatched. In DNA form, the CDR3 reads TGTGCCAGCAGCCGGGACAGGGGACGCAATGAGCAGTTCTTC. This encodes CASSRDRGRNEQFF.

This chain connects TRBV2 to TRBJ2-5, with D maybe TRBD1 (6 bases). Germline loops: CDR1 SNHLY, CDR2 FYNNEI. Trimming cost V 7 bases and J 5 bases, with 11 bases left between them. The length of the CDR3 is 12 residues. This CDR3 is CASTGAPETQYF. DNA of the CDR3: TGTGCCAGCACAGGGGCGCCCGAGACCCAGTACTTC.

About this clonotype itself: One base away lies a much larger clone, so this may be a sequencing read error. The CDR3 nucleotides are TGCGCCAGCAGCTTGGGATGGTTCCAGGATCCGCAGTATTTT. Its translation: CASSLGWFQDPQYF. V and J are TRBV5-1 and TRBJ2-3, with D unclear. Per the germline V gene, CDR1 is SGHRS and CDR2 is YFSETQ. The CDR3 is 14 amino acids. V lost 0 bases and J 10 bases, leaving 15 bases between the germline ends.

The gene calls are TRBV29-1 and TRBJ2-3; D possibly corresponds to TRBD2 (5 bases). CDR3 length: 15 residues. Germline CDR1 and CDR2: SQVTM and ANQGSEA. Trimming stripped 6 bases from V and 0 bases from J, with 16 bases between. CDR3 amino acids: CSVDDYSDSTDTQYF. For the CDR3, the DNA is TGCAGCGTCGACGACTATTCCGATAGCACAGATACGCAGTATTTT.

Comment on this clonotype: A much larger clone differs from this one at a single base, so this may be a read error. The CDR3 DNA follows: TGTGCCAGCAGTTTCTGGACTCCGAGCTCCTACGAGCAGTACTTC. Translated, it gives CASSFWTPSSYEQYF. The gene calls are TRBV27 and TRBJ2-7; perhaps TRBD2 as D (5 bases). CDR3 size: 15 residues. The V end was cut by 3 bases, the J end by 0 bases, with 12 bases between. The germline gives CDR1 MNHEY, CDR2 SMNVEV (reference sequence).

The chain joins TRBV28 to TRBJ2-7; D is uncertain. Trimming removed 2 bases at V and 6 bases at J, with 11 bases between. This CDR3 region has 13 residues. Germline V gene data show CDR1 as MDHEN and CDR2 as SYDVKM. The CDR3 region has the DNA TGTGCCAGCAGTTTAAACCGACTCTTCGAGCAGTACTTC. Amino acids: CASSLNRLFEQYF.

The chain recombines TRBV6-5 with TRBJ2-4; 8 bases are shared with TRBD1. The DNA matches TRBJ2-5 better at its end, which makes the J call doubtful. The CDR3 loop spans 15 amino acids. The V gene's germline CDR1 is MNHEY and CDR2 SVGAGI. The CDR3 spells CASRTPGGKGETQYF. CDR3 sequence (DNA): TGTGCCAGCAGAACACCAGGGGGCAAGGGGGAGACCCAGTACTTC.

This clonotype was counted ten times or more. The CDR3 sequence: CSVERSDTQYF. CDR3 nucleotides: TGCAGCGTTGAAAGATCGGATACGCAGTATTTT. The chain combines TRBV29-1 with TRBJ2-3; D gene uncertain. Germline CDR1 SQVTM, CDR2 ANQGSEA. The CDR3 consists of 11 residues. Trimming pared 2 bases from V and 6 bases from J, leaving 6 bases between.